Listed below are T cell receptor beta chains from one sample, sequenced in a study of T cells in Graves' hyperthyroidism and ophthalmopathy. Each CDR3 protein is one row after TCRdb ran MiXCR on the multiplex PCR reads. The repertoire holds 650,000 to 700,000 distinct CDR3 sequences, with 17% as singletons. Input material: blood. Receptor source: a man between 50 and 59 years old with Graves' hyperthyroidism. CDR3s include the opening cysteine and the closing phenylalanine or tryptophan. D genes are given only for firm matches. Only some rows state a clone size, as once, few, many or a class for expanded clones.

TRBV7-9	TRBJ2-1	few	.	16	CASSLDLGSSYNEQFF	TGTGCCAGCAGCTTAGATTTGGGGAGCTCCTACAATGAGCAGTTCTTC
TRBV5-5	TRBJ2-4	many	.	16	CASTLKRTVSVHIQYF	TGTGCCAGCACACTAAAGCGGACAGTTAGCGTGCACATTCAGTACTTC
TRBV20-1	TRBJ2-4	.	TRBD2	17	CSARPWTSGRPGNIQYF	TGCAGTGCTAGGCCTTGGACTAGCGGGAGGCCAGGAAACATTCAGTACTTC
TRBV19	TRBJ2-3	few	TRBD2	16	CASSSRLAGEADTQYF	TGTGCCAGTAGTTCAAGACTAGCGGGAGAGGCAGATACGCAGTATTTT
TRBV6-1	TRBJ1-4	.	TRBD1	14	CASSRQGGTEKLFF	TGTGCCAGCAGTCGCCAAGGGGGCACCGAAAAACTGTTTTTT
TRBV7-9	TRBJ2-5	few	TRBD2	16	CASSDRTSGTQETQYF	TGTGCCAGCAGCGACCGGACTAGCGGGACCCAAGAGACCCAGTACTTC
TRBV19	TRBJ2-1	.	TRBD2	16	CASSTHSGRGGGGQFF	TGTGCCAGTAGTACCCATAGCGGGAGAGGAGGGGGTGGGCAGTTCTTC
TRBV3-1	TRBJ1-2	.	TRBD1	16	CASSHFRDRGWNGYTF	TGTGCCAGCAGCCACTTCCGGGACAGGGGCTGGAACGGCTACACCTTC
TRBV2	TRBJ2-7	.	TRBD1	16	CASTRSPGQGTWEQYF	TGTGCCAGCACCCGATCCCCAGGACAGGGGACTTGGGAGCAGTACTTC
TRBV2	TRBJ2-6	many	.	16	CASSPGLTSGANVLTF	TGTGCCAGCAGTCCCGGACTGACCTCTGGGGCCAACGTCCTGACTTTC
TRBV28	TRBJ1-2	many	TRBD1	16	CASSLPRDRPDSGYTF	TGTGCCAGCAGTCTTCCTAGGGACAGGCCCGATTCCGGCTACACCTTC
TRBV11-2	TRBJ1-1	many	TRBD1	15	CASSRNRGILTEAFF	TGTGCCAGCAGCCGCAACAGGGGCATACTTACTGAAGCTTTCTTT
TRBV6-1	TRBJ2-5	.	.	14	CASSYYGTQETQYF	TGTGCCAGCAGTTATTACGGGACCCAAGAGACCCAGTACTTC
TRBV5-1	TRBJ1-1	few	.	14	CASSLYSGRTEAFF	TGCGCCAGCAGCTTGTATTCCGGGCGCACTGAAGCTTTCTTT
TRBV6-1	TRBJ1-1	.	.	13	CASSEYKNTEAFF	TGTGCCAGCAGTGAATATAAGAACACTGAAGCTTTCTTT
TRBV7-9	TRBJ2-7	.	TRBD2	16	CASSPTGTSGRYEQYF	TGTGCCAGCAGCCCAACTGGGACTAGCGGGAGATACGAGCAGTACTTC
TRBV2	TRBJ1-2	many	.	13	CASSEGTDYGYTF	TGTGCCAGCAGTGAAGGGACAGACTATGGCTACACCTTC
TRBV4-3	TRBJ1-5	.	.	16	CASSQDYGGQGQPQHF	TGCGCCAGCAGCCAAGATTACGGGGGTCAGGGTCAGCCCCAGCATTTT